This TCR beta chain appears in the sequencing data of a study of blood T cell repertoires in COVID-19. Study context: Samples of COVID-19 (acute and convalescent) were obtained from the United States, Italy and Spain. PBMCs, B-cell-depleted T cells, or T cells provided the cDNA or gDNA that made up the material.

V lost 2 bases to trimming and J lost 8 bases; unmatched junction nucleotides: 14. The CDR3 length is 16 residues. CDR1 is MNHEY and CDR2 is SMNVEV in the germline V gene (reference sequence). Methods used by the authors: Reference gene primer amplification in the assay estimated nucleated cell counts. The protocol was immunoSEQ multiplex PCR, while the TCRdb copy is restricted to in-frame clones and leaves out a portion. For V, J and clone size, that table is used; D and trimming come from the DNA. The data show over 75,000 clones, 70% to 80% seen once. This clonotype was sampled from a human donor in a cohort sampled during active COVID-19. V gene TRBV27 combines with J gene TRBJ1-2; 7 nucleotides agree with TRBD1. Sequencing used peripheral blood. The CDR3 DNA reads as TGTGCCAGCAGTTTAAAAGGGGACAGCCTAACTATGGGCTACACCTTC. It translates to CASSLKGDSLTMGYTF.